This TCR beta chain was sequenced for a study of early T cells in non-severe SARS-CoV-2 infection. Study-wide context: Sequencing input comprised bulk RNA from unsorted whole blood; chain pairing was not available. Whole-study results and caveats: A preference for anti-spike CD8 responses marked VDJdb matching, which missed private and CD4 specificities.

The germline CDR1 and CDR2 sequences are GTSNPN and SVGIG (reference sequence). V dropped 8 bases and J dropped 5; count of bases not matched to a gene: 8. This CDR3 region has 13 residues. The protocol attached unique molecular identifiers to individual cDNA molecules. One entry per CDR3 protein, called by TCRdb with MiXCR from the 5' RACE reads. The table has roughly 46,000 distinct CDR3 sequences, over 6% seen once. Turning to this clonotype: Its antigen is unknown.

The specimen sequenced was whole blood. This clonotype was obtained from an adult who was a healthcare worker with PCR-confirmed SARS-CoV-2 infection or an uninfected control (not recorded which). The rearrangement links TRBV30 to TRBJ2-1, with 8 bases that match TRBD2. The CDR3: CARDRRGDNEQFF. CDR3 sequence (DNA): TGTGCCAGGGACCGGCGGGGGGACAATGAGCAGTTCTTC. The complete variable domain, with remaining parts taken from reference TRBV30 and TRBJ2-1, reads SQTIHQWPATLVQPVGSPLSLECTVEGTSNPNLYWYRQAAGRGLQLLFYSVGIGQISSEVPQNLSASRPQDRQFILSSKKLLLSDSGFYLCARDRRGDNEQFFGPGTRLTVL.